The clone carrying this T cell receptor beta chain has a handful of counts. Its cognate antigen is unknown. TCRdb used MiXCR to reprocess the reads, holding one entry per CDR3 protein. The data show about 310,000 distinct CDR3 sequences, more than 20% seen once. This sample is part of a study of T cell repertoires in cytomegalovirus infection. Turning to the study itself: Epitope selection comprised recently identified HLA-C-restricted CMV epitopes and well-studied HLA-B-restricted CMV epitopes. CMV infection and matching HLA type were both indicated by public TCR beta signatures. Findings and limits, study-wide: The response measured ex vivo was dominated by TCR beta clonotypes (HLA-C-restricted and CMV-specific).

V shed 2 bases and J shed 0 bases, with 14 bases lying between them. Germline CDR1 MNHNY, CDR2 SVGAGI (reference sequence). The CDR3 has 17 residues. Source: cultured PBMCs, taken from culture after CMV antigen stimulation. This chain uses TRBV6-6 with TRBJ1-3; D may be TRBD1 (6 bases). The receptor was derived from a human donor in good health (CMV status not recorded). Some clones in this sample may be carry-over from other donors' samples. CDR3 sequence reads: CASSYGQGHHSGNTIYF. The CDR3 DNA sequence: TGTGCCAGCAGTTACGGGCAGGGACACCACTCTGGAAACACCATATATTTT.